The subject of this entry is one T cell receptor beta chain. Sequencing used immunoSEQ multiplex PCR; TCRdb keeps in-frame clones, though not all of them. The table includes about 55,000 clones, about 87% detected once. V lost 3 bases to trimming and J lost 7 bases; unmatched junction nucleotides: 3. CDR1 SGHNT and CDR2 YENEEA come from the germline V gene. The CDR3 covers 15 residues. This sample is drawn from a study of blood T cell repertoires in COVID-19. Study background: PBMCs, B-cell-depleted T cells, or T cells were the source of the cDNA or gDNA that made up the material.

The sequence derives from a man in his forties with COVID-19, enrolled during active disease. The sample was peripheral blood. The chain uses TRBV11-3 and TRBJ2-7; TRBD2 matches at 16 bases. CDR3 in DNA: TGTGCCAGCAGCTTCGGGACTAGCGGGAGGGGGGAGCAGTACTTC. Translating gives CASSFGTSGRGEQYF. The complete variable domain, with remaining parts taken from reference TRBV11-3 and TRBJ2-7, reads EAGVVQSPRYKIIEKKQPVAFWCNPISGHNTLYWYLQNLGQGPELLIRYENEEAVDDSQLPKDRFSAERLKGVDSTLKIQPAELGDSAVYLCASSFGTSGRGEQYFGPGTRLTVT.